This T cell receptor beta chain was captured in a study of shared clonotypes between healthy human individuals. Across the whole study: Sampling drew on donors who were a couple of women and three men aged 18 to 49.

With respect to this clone: Its matching antigen is unknown.

CD45RO-negative cells were positively selected for CCR7, leaving out terminally differentiated effector memory CD45RA+ cells. Measured with immunoSEQ multiplex PCR; TCRdb has only the in-frame clones, and not every one. Here the sample spans some 800,000 clones, almost 95% being singletons. The V and J ends lost 4 bases and 3 bases respectively, with 18 bases between them. The CDR3 is made up of 17 amino acids. Germline CDR1 reads MDHEN; CDR2 reads SYDVKM. Study-wide findings and caveats: It was observed that 5% to 6% of naive CD4 clonotypes were shared across several donors.

This clonotype was sampled from a young man in good health. Input material: naive CD8+ T cells sorted from blood. This sequence joins TRBV28 and TRBJ1-4; perhaps TRBD1 as D (5 bases). CDR3 sequence reads: CASSSPMRGDPNEKLFF. The CDR3 region has the DNA TGTGCCAGCAGTTCCCCGATGAGAGGGGACCCTAATGAAAAACTGTTTTTT.